The rows below give T cell receptor beta chains drawn from one sample of a study of cytomegalovirus exposure and HLA in healthy donors. Only in-frame clones appear in the TCRdb table, and some are missing; sequencing was by immunoSEQ multiplex PCR. The table lists 150,000 to 200,000 clones, 80% to 90% of them singletons. The sequenced sample was PBMCs. The receptors shown here come from a young woman in good health and CMV-seronegative. Each CDR3 is given with its conserved first and last residue. Each record gives: CDR3 protein, CDR3 DNA, D gene, CDR3 length, clone size, V gene, J gene. D genes are given only for firm matches. Clone size, where shown, is once, few, many, or a class for clones that have expanded.

cdr3_aa: CASSVDRGSGANVLTF
cdr3_nt: TGTGCCAGCAGTGTGGACAGGGGCTCTGGGGCCAACGTCCTGACTTTC
d_call: TRBD1
cdr3_length: 16
clone_size: NA
v_call: TRBV6-4
j_call: TRBJ2-6

cdr3_aa: CASMLWGGRAYEQYF
cdr3_nt: TGTGCCAGCATGTTGTGGGGGGGCAGAGCCTACGAGCAGTACTTC
d_call: NA
cdr3_length: 15
clone_size: NA
v_call: TRBV5-6
j_call: TRBJ2-7

cdr3_aa: CASSPHRNSGANVLTF
cdr3_nt: TGTGCCAGCTCACCACACAGGAACTCTGGGGCCAACGTCCTGACTTTC
d_call: NA
cdr3_length: 16
clone_size: once
v_call: TRBV18
j_call: TRBJ2-6

cdr3_aa: CASSHYLTTSVGYEQYF
cdr3_nt: TGCGCCAGCAGCCACTACTTAACCACTTCCGTTGGGTACGAGCAGTACTTC
d_call: NA
cdr3_length: 17
clone_size: NA
v_call: TRBV5-1
j_call: TRBJ2-7

cdr3_aa: CSASGTYEQYF
cdr3_nt: TGCAGTGCATCCGGGACCTACGAGCAGTACTTC
d_call: NA
cdr3_length: 11
clone_size: NA
v_call: TRBV20-1
j_call: TRBJ2-7

cdr3_aa: CASFQGAEAFF
cdr3_nt: TGTGCCAGTTTCCAGGGGGCTGAAGCTTTCTTT
d_call: TRBD1
cdr3_length: 11
clone_size: NA
v_call: TRBV25-1
j_call: TRBJ1-1

cdr3_aa: CSVGEGVGRYF
cdr3_nt: TGCAGCGTGGGAGAGGGTGTTGGTCGGTACTTC
d_call: NA
cdr3_length: 11
clone_size: NA
v_call: TRBV29-1
j_call: TRBJ2-4

cdr3_aa: CASSAGTGRGGELFF
cdr3_nt: TGTGCCAGCAGCGCCGGGACAGGACGTGGCGGGGAGCTGTTTTTT
d_call: TRBD1
cdr3_length: 15
clone_size: few
v_call: TRBV9
j_call: TRBJ2-2

cdr3_aa: CASSLDARGGSDTQYF
cdr3_nt: TGTGCCAGCAGTCTAGACGCTAGGGGCGGATCAGATACGCAGTATTTT
d_call: NA
cdr3_length: 16
clone_size: NA
v_call: TRBV28
j_call: TRBJ2-3

cdr3_aa: CAISDPGQGAGYGYTF
cdr3_nt: TGTGCCATCAGTGACCCGGGACAGGGGGCAGGCTATGGCTACACCTTC
d_call: TRBD1
cdr3_length: 16
clone_size: NA
v_call: TRBV10-3
j_call: TRBJ1-2

cdr3_aa: CASSLAIAGPNEQFF
cdr3_nt: TGTGCCAGCAGCTTGGCCATTGCAGGGCCCAATGAGCAGTTCTTC
d_call: NA
cdr3_length: 15
clone_size: NA
v_call: TRBV5-4
j_call: TRBJ2-1

cdr3_aa: CASSFSGGAETQYF
cdr3_nt: TGCGCCAGCAGCTTTTCAGGGGGCGCGGAGACCCAGTACTTC
d_call: TRBD1
cdr3_length: 14
clone_size: few
v_call: TRBV5-1
j_call: TRBJ2-5

cdr3_aa: CAWSVEGNTIYF
cdr3_nt: TGTGCCTGGTCGGTGGAGGGAAACACCATATATTTT
d_call: NA
cdr3_length: 12
clone_size: NA
v_call: TRBV30
j_call: TRBJ1-3

cdr3_aa: CASSLSGDQPQHF
cdr3_nt: TGCGCCAGCAGCTTGTCCGGGGATCAGCCCCAGCATTTT
d_call: NA
cdr3_length: 13
clone_size: few
v_call: TRBV5-1
j_call: TRBJ1-5

cdr3_aa: CASSPFRGDTGELFF
cdr3_nt: TGTGCCAGCTCACCATTTCGGGGTGACACCGGGGAGCTGTTTTTT
d_call: NA
cdr3_length: 15
clone_size: once
v_call: TRBV18
j_call: TRBJ2-2

cdr3_aa: CASSLAGLAGAMSHEQYF
cdr3_nt: TGTGCCAGCAGCTTGGCCGGACTAGCGGGAGCAATGTCCCACGAGCAGTACTTC
d_call: TRBD2
cdr3_length: 18
clone_size: NA
v_call: TRBV5-4
j_call: TRBJ2-7

cdr3_aa: CASSRSNGNNQPQHF
cdr3_nt: TGTGCCAGTAGTAGGAGCAACGGCAACAATCAGCCCCAGCATTTT
d_call: NA
cdr3_length: 15
clone_size: NA
v_call: TRBV19
j_call: TRBJ1-5

cdr3_aa: CASSFPGTGAHEQYF
cdr3_nt: TGTGCCAGCAGTTTCCCCGGGACAGGGGCCCACGAGCAGTACTTC
d_call: TRBD1
cdr3_length: 15
clone_size: NA
v_call: TRBV28
j_call: TRBJ2-7

cdr3_aa: CASSPLGQGLGYGYTF
cdr3_nt: TGTGCCAGCTCACCCCTGGGACAGGGGCTAGGCTATGGCTACACCTTC
d_call: TRBD1
cdr3_length: 16
clone_size: NA
v_call: TRBV18
j_call: TRBJ1-2

cdr3_aa: CASSLSRKETQYF
cdr3_nt: TGTGCCAGCAGCTTATCCCGTAAAGAGACCCAGTACTTC
d_call: NA
cdr3_length: 13
clone_size: NA
v_call: TRBV11-3
j_call: TRBJ2-5

cdr3_aa: CASSDLYYGYTF
cdr3_nt: TGTGCCAGCAGTGACCTGTACTATGGCTACACCTTC
d_call: NA
cdr3_length: 12
clone_size: NA
v_call: TRBV25-1
j_call: TRBJ1-2

cdr3_aa: CASSLGGQAETYEQYF
cdr3_nt: TGCGCCAGCAGCTTGGGTGGGCAGGCCGAAACCTACGAGCAGTACTTC
d_call: NA
cdr3_length: 16
clone_size: NA
v_call: TRBV5-1
j_call: TRBJ2-7

cdr3_aa: CAWTGQGNYGYTF
cdr3_nt: TGTGCCTGGACGGGACAGGGAAACTATGGCTACACCTTC
d_call: TRBD1
cdr3_length: 13
clone_size: NA
v_call: TRBV30
j_call: TRBJ1-2

cdr3_aa: CASSGRTGRNTEAFF
cdr3_nt: TGTGCCAGCAGTGGCCGAACAGGGAGGAACACTGAAGCTTTCTTT
d_call: NA
cdr3_length: 15
clone_size: NA
v_call: TRBV6-1
j_call: TRBJ1-1

cdr3_aa: CASSSRQGQWNEQFF
cdr3_nt: TGTGCCAGCAGCTCCAGACAGGGACAATGGAATGAGCAGTTCTTC
d_call: TRBD1
cdr3_length: 15
clone_size: NA
v_call: TRBV7-2
j_call: TRBJ2-1

cdr3_aa: CASSRSVYEQFF
cdr3_nt: TGTGCCAGCAGCCGGAGTGTGTATGAGCAGTTCTTC
d_call: NA
cdr3_length: 12
clone_size: NA
v_call: TRBV11-2
j_call: TRBJ2-1

cdr3_aa: CASSRETATNYGYTF
cdr3_nt: TGCGCCAGCAGCCGTGAGACAGCGACTAACTATGGCTACACCTTC
d_call: NA
cdr3_length: 15
clone_size: NA
v_call: TRBV4-1
j_call: TRBJ1-2

cdr3_aa: CASKGQGAGTGELFF
cdr3_nt: TGTGCCAGCAAAGGGCAGGGGGCGGGCACCGGGGAGCTGTTTTTT
d_call: TRBD1
cdr3_length: 15
clone_size: NA
v_call: TRBV6-1
j_call: TRBJ2-2

cdr3_aa: CASSPSGTGVYGYTF
cdr3_nt: TGTGCCAGCAGCCCCTCCGGTACAGGGGTTTATGGCTACACCTTC
d_call: TRBD1
cdr3_length: 15
clone_size: few
v_call: TRBV14
j_call: TRBJ1-2